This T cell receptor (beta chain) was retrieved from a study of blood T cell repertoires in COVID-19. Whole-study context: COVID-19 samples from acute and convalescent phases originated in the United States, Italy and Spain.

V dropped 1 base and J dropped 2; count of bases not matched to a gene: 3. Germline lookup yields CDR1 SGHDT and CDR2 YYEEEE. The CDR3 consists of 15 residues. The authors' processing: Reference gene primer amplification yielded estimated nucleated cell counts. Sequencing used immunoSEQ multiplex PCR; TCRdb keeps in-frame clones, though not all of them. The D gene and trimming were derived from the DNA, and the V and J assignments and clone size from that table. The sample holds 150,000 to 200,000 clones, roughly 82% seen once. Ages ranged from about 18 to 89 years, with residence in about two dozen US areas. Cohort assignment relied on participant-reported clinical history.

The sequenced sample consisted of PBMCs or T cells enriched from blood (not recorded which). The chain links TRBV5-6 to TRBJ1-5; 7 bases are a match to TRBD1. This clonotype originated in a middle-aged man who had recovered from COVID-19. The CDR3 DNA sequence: TGTGCCAGCAGCTTGAGACAGGGCGGCAATCAGCCCCAGCATTTT. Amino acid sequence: CASSLRQGGNQPQHF.